This passage covers 27 T cell receptor beta chains from one sample sequenced in a study of T cell responses to AZD1222 COVID-19 vaccine. Sequencing was performed with immunoSEQ multiplex PCR; in TCRdb, only in-frame clones are kept and a portion is missing. The sample comprises over 150,000 clones, under 95% of which are singletons, and roughly 0.99% rests with the top ten. Sequencing used peripheral blood, obtained 28 days after the second AZD1222 dose. The receptors originated from an adult who received the AZD1222 COVID-19 vaccine.

This chain connects TRBV3-1 (or the pseudogene TRBV3-2) to TRBJ1-2; D gene uncertain. The V gene's germline CDR1 is LGHDT and CDR2 YNNKEL (reference sequence). The CDR3 contains 14 residues. V was cut by 0 bases and J by 4 bases, with 9 bases left in between. The DNA of the CDR3 is TGTGCCAGCAGCCAAGATTCCGGGTTCTATGGCTACACCTTC. Amino acid sequence: CASSQDSGFYGYTF.

For the CDR3, the DNA is TGTGCCAGCAGTACCTTAGGTGGGGGCTCTGGAAACACCATATATTTT. Translation gives CASSTLGGGSGNTIYF. This chain uses TRBV28 with TRBJ1-3, with TRBD1 as a possible D gene (5 bases). This CDR3 is 16 amino acids long. V was trimmed by 5 bases and J by 0 bases, leaving 14 bases between them. CDR1 and CDR2 from the germline V gene are MDHEN and SYDVKM.

The chain is built from TRBV18 and TRBJ2-7; perhaps TRBD1 as D (5 bases). This CDR3 region has 15 residues. The V gene's germline CDR1 is KGHSH and CDR2 LQKENI. Between the trimmed V and J ends, which lost 0 bases and 0 bases, there was a span of 9 bases. The CDR3: CASSPPTASSYEQYF. CDR3 nucleotide sequence: TGTGCCAGCTCACCACCGACAGCGAGCTCCTACGAGCAGTACTTC.

The chain recombines TRBV7-3 with TRBJ2-3; TRBD1 agrees at 12 bases. The junction had 9 bases not matched to a gene; V was cut back by 4 bases and J by 7 bases. The germline gives CDR1 SGHTA, CDR2 FQGTGA. The CDR3 runs 16 residues. DNA for the CDR3: TGTGCCAGCAGCTCACCCGGGACAGGGGGCGTAAATACGCAGTATTTT. Translation gives CASSSPGTGGVNTQYF.

This rearrangement joins TRBV2 to TRBJ1-5, with 9 positions matching TRBD1. The CDR3 spans 15 residues. The ends lost 6 bases at V and 3 bases at J; junction bases unmatched: 6. Germline values: CDR1 SNHLY, CDR2 FYNNEI. The CDR3 coding sequence is TGTGCCAGCAGCGACGACAGGGGGGTCAATCAGCCCCAGCATTTT. This encodes CASSDDRGVNQPQHF. Using reference TRBV2 and TRBJ1-5 for the parts outside the CDR3, the full variable domain is EPEVTQTPSHQVTQMGQEVILRCVPISNHLYFYWYRQILGQKVEFLVSFYNNEISEKSEIFDDQFSVERPDGSNFTLKIRSTKLEDSAMYFCASSDDRGVNQPQHFGDGTRLSIL.

The chain carries TRBV6-1 and TRBJ1-3; no reliable D call. CDR1 and CDR2 from the germline V gene are MNHNS and SASEGT. Trimming removed 1 base from V and 4 bases from J, with 5 bases in between. The CDR3 is made up of 13 amino acids. Written as DNA, the CDR3 is TGTGCCAGCAGTGAAGATGCAGGAAACACCATATATTTT. Translating it yields CASSEDAGNTIYF.

The gene calls are TRBV6-6 and TRBJ1-6; D remains unclear. There are 14 residues in the CDR3. Trimming stripped 6 bases from V and 8 bases from J, with 14 bases between. The germline V gene encodes CDR1 MNHNY and CDR2 SVGAGI (reference sequence). The CDR3 reads CASRRRREDSPLHF. The CDR3, as DNA: TGTGCCAGCAGAAGGAGAAGAGAGGATTCACCCCTCCACTTT.

This clone came up once. The chain recombines TRBV6-5 with TRBJ1-1, with D possibly being TRBD1 (5 bases). Looked up from germline, CDR1 is MNHEY and CDR2 is SVGAGI. V shed 2 bases and J shed 4 bases, with 11 bases lying between them. The CDR3 totals 14 residues. The CDR3 DNA reads as TGTGCCAGCAGTTACCTTGGGGGAGGCACTGAAGCTTTCTTT. Encoded protein: CASSYLGGGTEAFF.

The CDR3 spells CASSYSGPSAYGYTF. As DNA, the CDR3 is TGTGCCAGCAGCTACTCAGGGCCCTCCGCCTATGGCTACACCTTC. The genes are TRBV11-1 and TRBJ1-2; D perhaps matches TRBD1 (5 bases). CDR1 SGHAT and CDR2 FQDESV come from the germline V gene (reference sequence). The CDR3 length is 15 residues. The V and J ends lost 4 bases and 4 bases respectively, with 16 bases between them. Together with reference TRBV11-1 and TRBJ1-2, the CDR3 gives the full variable domain: EAEVAQSPRYKITEKSQAVAFWCDPISGHATLYWYRQILGQGPELLVQFQDESVVDDSQLPKDRFSAERLKGVDSTLKIQPAELGDSAMYLCASSYSGPSAYGYTFGSGTRLTVV.

This sequence joins TRBV6-4 and TRBJ2-1; D tentatively fits TRBD1 or TRBD2 (5 bases each). Germline V lookup: CDR1 MRHNA, CDR2 SNTAGT. The CDR3 is 17 amino acids. Trimming removed 1 base from V and 5 bases from J, with 18 bases in between. Here the CDR3 reads CASSDWGIEGYNNEQFF. DNA for the CDR3: TGTGCCAGCAGTGACTGGGGGATCGAAGGGTACAACAATGAGCAGTTCTTC.

The chain has TRBV19 and TRBJ1-2; D might be TRBD1 (5 bases). V gave up 5 bases and J gave up 5 bases, with 15 bases separating them. CDR1 and CDR2 (germline): LNHDA, SQIVND (reference sequence). The CDR3 runs to 14 residues. The CDR3 nucleotides are TGTGCCAGTAGTCCTCGGGACGGGTCATATGGCTACACCTTC. Translating it yields CASSPRDGSYGYTF. The whole variable domain, filled in from reference TRBV19 and TRBJ1-2, reads DGGITQSPKYLFRKEGQNVTLSCEQNLNHDAMYWYRQDPGQGLRLIYYSQIVNDFQKGDIAEGYSVSREKKESFPLTVTSAQKNPTAFYLCASSPRDGSYGYTFGSGTRLTVV.

The chain uses TRBV3-1 (or the pseudogene TRBV3-2) and TRBJ1-6; D uncertain. V lost 6 bases and J 6 bases, leaving 15 bases between the germline ends. Germline CDR1 is LGHDT and CDR2 is YNNKEL (reference sequence). This CDR3 spans 15 amino acids. CDR3 in amino acids: CASSTTLLSNSPLHF. CDR3 DNA sequence: TGTGCCAGCAGTACGACTCTTTTAAGTAATTCACCCCTCCACTTT.

V usage is TRBV12-5 and J usage is TRBJ2-5; 9 bases agree with TRBD2. Germline V CDR1 and CDR2: LGHNT, FRNRAP. CDR3 length: 16 amino acids. V shed 1 base, J shed 5 bases, and the junction held 8 bases outside the gene matches. DNA for the CDR3: TGTGCTAGTGGTTTGGGACTAGCGGTTGGGTTCGAGACCCAGTACTTC. Translation: CASGLGLAVGFETQYF.

This chain links TRBV18 with TRBJ1-5; the D is unclear. Deletions cut 3 bases from V and 4 bases from J, with 7 bases between. The CDR3 runs 13 residues. Germline V gene lookup returns CDR1 KGHSH and CDR2 LQKENI. For the CDR3, the DNA is TGTGCCAGCTCACCGGCGGAAAATCAGCCCCAGCATTTT. Protein: CASSPAENQPQHF.

J is TRBJ1-2 and V is TRBV9; no reliable D call. The CDR3 length is 13 residues. Germline CDR1 reads SGDLS; CDR2 reads YYNGEE. V lost 4 bases and J 2 bases, leaving 9 bases between the germline ends. The CDR3 DNA follows: TGTGCCAGCAGCCCATTGGGCAACTATGGCTACACCTTC. It translates to CASSPLGNYGYTF. Full variable domain (missing parts from reference TRBV9 and TRBJ1-2): DSGVTQTPKHLITATGQRVTLRCSPRSGDLSVYWYQQSLDQGLQFLIQYYNGEERAKGNILERFSAQQFPDLHSELNLSSLELGDSALYFCASSPLGNYGYTFGSGTRLTVV.

The rearrangement joins TRBV5-1 to TRBJ2-7; 11 bases match TRBD1. CDR1 is SGHRS, CDR2 YFSETQ, per germline. This CDR3 is 14 amino acids long. J lost 2 bases, V lost 7 bases, and 5 bases had no gene match. In DNA, the CDR3 is TGCGCCAGCGGGGGACAGGGGGACGCCTACGAGCAGTACTTC. Translated: CASGGQGDAYEQYF.

The rearrangement links TRBV28 to TRBJ1-2; D gene uncertain. The V end lost 1 base, the J end lost 5 bases, and 5 bases lay between the germline ends. This CDR3 has 12 amino acids. Germline assignment: CDR1 MDHEN and CDR2 SYDVKM. The CDR3 sequence is CASSLSEYGYTF. CDR3 nucleotide sequence: TGTGCCAGCAGTTTATCGGAGTATGGCTACACCTTC.

CDR3 coding DNA: TGTGCCAGCAGTTTAAGGGGACAGGGGGAATGGAGTGAAAAACTGTTTTTT. Translated: CASSLRGQGEWSEKLFF. The genes are TRBV27 and TRBJ1-4; 11 bases line up with TRBD1. Germline V CDR1 and CDR2: MNHEY, SMNVEV (reference sequence). This CDR3 spans 17 amino acids. V gave up 2 bases and J gave up 7 bases; unmatched junction bases: 9. Combining the CDR3 with reference TRBV27 and TRBJ1-4 gives the whole variable domain EAQVTQNPRYLITVTGKKLTVTCSQNMNHEYMSWYRQDPGLGLRQIYYSMNVEVTDKGDVPEGYKVSRKEKRNFPLILESPSPNQTSLYFCASSLRGQGEWSEKLFFGSGTQLSVL.

CDR3 residues: CASSTQETQYF. The CDR3 DNA reads TGTGCCAGCAGTACCCAAGAGACCCAGTACTTC. V usage is TRBV3-1 (or the pseudogene TRBV3-2) and J usage is TRBJ2-5, with no clear D. CDR3 length: 11 amino acids. Germline CDR1 reads LGHDT; CDR2 reads YNNKEL (reference sequence). Trimming took off 6 bases at V and 1 base at J, with 3 bases between the two ends.

The rearrangement joins TRBV7-2 to TRBJ2-2; D gene unclear. The CDR3 length is 14 residues. The germline CDR1 and CDR2 sequences are SGHTA and FQGNSA. The ends were cut back, 4 bases at V and 6 bases at J, with 12 bases in the middle. Here the CDR3 reads CASSSDPFPGELFF. CDR3 coding DNA: TGTGCCAGCAGCTCTGACCCATTTCCCGGGGAGCTGTTTTTT.

V is TRBV11-2 and J is TRBJ1-4; D is unresolved. Germline CDR1 SGHAT, CDR2 FQNNGV. The CDR3 runs to 16 residues. V was shortened by 2 bases and J by 3 bases, with 13 bases between the two germline ends. CDR3 nucleotide sequence: TGTGCCAGCAGCTTAAACCCGGCAGCCTCTAATGAAAAACTGTTTTTT. This gives the protein CASSLNPAASNEKLFF.

This clone was recorded only once. The rearrangement uses TRBV29-1 and TRBJ1-1; D not certain. There are 11 residues in the CDR3. Germline assignment: CDR1 SQVTM and CDR2 ANQGSEA. Trimming left V 6 bases short and J 5 bases short, with 10 bases between. In DNA form, the CDR3 reads TGCAGCGTGACCACCTGGACTGAAGCTTTCTTT. Residues: CSVTTWTEAFF.

The chain employs TRBV27 and TRBJ1-1, with no clear D. This CDR3 contains 12 residues. The germline V gene encodes CDR1 MNHEY and CDR2 SMNVEV (reference sequence). The V end lost 7 bases, the J end lost 3 bases, and 9 bases lay between the germline ends. The CDR3 DNA follows: TGTGCCAGCAAGGAGGCCCACACTGAAGCTTTCTTT. Translation: CASKEAHTEAFF.

The chain is built from TRBV30 and TRBJ1-2; 8 nucleotides match TRBD1. V was clipped by 4 bases and J by 4 bases; unmatched bases: 5. Germline assignment: CDR1 GTSNPN and CDR2 SVGIG (reference sequence). The CDR3 contains 13 residues. In nucleotides, the CDR3 is TGTGCCTGGACGGCAGGGGGCGGCTATGGCTACACCTTC. This sequence encodes CAWTAGGGYGYTF.

This clone was counted a single time. V usage is TRBV9 and J usage is TRBJ1-2, with 10 positions matching TRBD1. The CDR3 covers 15 residues. V lost 2 bases to trimming and J lost 3 bases; unmatched junction nucleotides: 4. Germline CDR1 and CDR2: SGDLS and YYNGEE. CDR3 sequence: CASSVRQGADYGYTF. In DNA, the CDR3 is TGTGCCAGCAGCGTCAGACAGGGGGCCGACTATGGCTACACCTTC.

The gene calls are TRBV6-6 and TRBJ1-1, with D uncertain. The CDR3 totals 14 residues. Trimming took off 3 bases at V and 1 base at J, with 9 bases between the two ends. Germline V gives CDR1 MNHNY, CDR2 SVGAGI (reference sequence). The CDR3 sequence: CASSYKAENTEAFF. In DNA, the CDR3 is TGTGCCAGCAGTTATAAGGCAGAGAACACTGAAGCTTTCTTT.

This chain joins TRBV5-4 and TRBJ2-7; 11 nucleotides line up with TRBD1. The CDR3 totals 17 residues. Trimming cost V 5 bases and J 5 bases; bases outside gene matches: 15. Germline V gene lookup returns CDR1 SGHNT and CDR2 YYREEE (reference sequence). CDR3 amino acids: CASRPWTGGFTGNEQYF. The CDR3 nucleotides are TGTGCCAGCAGACCCTGGACAGGGGGCTTCACCGGGAACGAGCAGTACTTC.